The entry below describes one T cell receptor (beta chain). Its antigen remains unidentified. The entry originates in a study of Graves' ophthalmopathy and Graves' hyperthyroidism. The overall study: Ophthalmopathy not arising within 18 months of follow-up defined hyperthyroidism as stable. Study-wide points: Stable hyperthyroidism and ophthalmopathy were told apart by a 13-signature model, which achieved almost 90% sensitivity and approximately 82% specificity. Most expanded clonotypes from thyroid (those above 0.001 frequency) were also found in blood.

The study amplified TCR beta CDR3 regions using RNA transcripts. HTBI primers served in a first-round RT-PCR, which a second-round multiplex PCR followed. TCRdb recomputed calls from the multiplex PCR reads with MiXCR, one row per CDR3 protein. The data contain 560,000 or so distinct CDR3 sequences, under 45% of them singletons. Per the germline V gene, CDR1 is SQVTM and CDR2 is ANQGSEA. The CDR3 has 12 amino acids. Reliance was placed on clinical symptoms, serum thyroxine, TRAb, thyroid ultrasound and orbital computed tomography for diagnosis. V gene TRBV29-1 combines with J gene TRBJ2-5; 8 bases map to TRBD2. Material: peripheral blood or thyroid tissue (not recorded which). The clonotype originates from an adult man with Graves' hyperthyroidism. CDR3 sequence (DNA): TGCAGTTACGGGGGGGGTAAAGAGACCCAGTACTTC. Its protein product is CSYGGGKETQYF.